The 17 T cell receptor beta chains listed next were all sequenced from one sample in a study of neurological immune-mediated disorders. Each CDR3 protein is one row after TCRdb ran MiXCR on the 5' RACE reads. The sample carries tens of thousands of distinct CDR3 sequences, 10% recorded once. Sequenced sample: PBMCs. These TCRs come from a man aged 40-50 years in good health.

The sample holds many counts of this clonotype. The chain uses TRBV3-1 and TRBJ2-6; D is unclear. The CDR3 is 14 amino acids. Deletions cut 3 bases from V and 0 bases from J, with 3 bases between. CDR1 is LGHDT, CDR2 YNNKEL, per germline (reference sequence). In nucleotides, the CDR3 is TGTGCCAGCAGCCACCTCTCTGGGGCCAACGTCCTGACTTTC. This encodes CASSHLSGANVLTF.

This clonotype has only a few counts. The chain recombines TRBV29-1 with TRBJ1-2; TRBD1 might be the D (6 bases). The CDR3 runs 12 residues. Between the trimmed V and J ends, which lost 7 bases and 2 bases, there was a span of 11 bases. CDR1 SQVTM and CDR2 ANQGSEA come from the germline V gene. The CDR3: CSDRGANYGYTF. The CDR3 DNA reads as TGCAGCGATCGGGGGGCGAACTATGGCTACACCTTC.

The CDR3 DNA reads TGTGCCAGCAGTCGGGGACTAGCCGGGGAGCAGTTCTTC. It is translated as CASSRGLAGEQFF. The chain couples TRBV2 to TRBJ2-1; 9 bases fit TRBD2. The CDR3 extends over 13 amino acids. Germline V gene sequence: CDR1 SNHLY, CDR2 FYNNEI. The V segment lost 5 bases and the J segment 10 bases; nucleotides outside the gene matches: 6.

The table lists this clonotype with many counts. The genes are TRBV6-1 and TRBJ2-2; D unresolved. Germline CDR1 MNHNS, CDR2 SASEGT. Trimming shortened V by 3 bases and J by 7 bases, and 12 bases separated the two germline ends. This CDR3 is built from 14 residues. The DNA of the CDR3 is TGTGCCAGCAGTGAGTTGGTATCGGGCGGGGAGCTGTTTTTT. This codes for CASSELVSGGELFF.

This clonotype was counted at least ten times. The chain recombines TRBV5-1 with TRBJ1-1; 7 nucleotides agree with TRBD1. This CDR3 region has 14 residues. V dropped 3 bases and J dropped 2; count of bases not matched to a gene: 4. The germline V gene encodes CDR1 SGHRS and CDR2 YFSETQ. The CDR3 sequence is CASSSTGANTEAFF. Written as DNA, the CDR3 is TGCGCCAGCAGCTCCACAGGGGCCAACACTGAAGCTTTCTTT.

This clonotype appeared a few times. The rearrangement uses TRBV12-3 or TRBV12-4 and TRBJ2-3, with 11 nucleotides matching TRBD2. The trim removed 2 bases at V and 4 bases at J, leaving 8 bases unmatched. This CDR3 region has 17 residues. The CDR3 sequence: CASSLRLAGYEADTQYF. CDR3 DNA sequence: TGTGCCAGCAGTTTACGACTAGCGGGATATGAGGCAGATACGCAGTATTTT.

The sample holds many counts of this clonotype. CDR3 residues: CASSHRAGDTQYF. The CDR3, as DNA: TGCGCCAGCAGCCACAGGGCGGGAGATACGCAGTATTTT. The genes are TRBV5-1 and TRBJ2-3, with D perhaps matching TRBD1 (6 bases). This CDR3 spans 13 amino acids. Germline V gene lookup returns CDR1 SGHRS and CDR2 YFSETQ. Trimming shortened V by 4 bases and J by 5 bases, and 11 bases separated the two germline ends.

This clonotype was found many times. The J gene is TRBJ2-5, the V gene TRBV20-1, with TRBD1 identical over 8 bases. Germline CDR1 reads DFQATT; CDR2 reads SNEGSKA (reference sequence). This CDR3 is 14 amino acids long. V trimming: 3 bases; J trimming: 1 base; junction bases outside the gene matches: 4. The CDR3 sequence is CSASLTGGQETQYF. The CDR3 DNA reads as TGCAGTGCTAGCCTTACAGGGGGCCAAGAGACCCAGTACTTC.

The sample holds many counts of this clonotype. The chain employs TRBV3-1 and TRBJ2-2; the D is unclear. CDR1 is LGHDT, CDR2 YNNKEL, per germline (reference sequence). The germline V and J ends were trimmed by 4 bases and 6 bases, with 18 bases remaining between them. The CDR3 consists of 16 residues. The CDR3 coding sequence is TGTGCCAGCAGCCCGGGCCGTGGCCAGCGTCCCGGGGAGCTGTTTTTT. This sequence encodes CASSPGRGQRPGELFF.

This clonotype appeared a few times. A much bigger clone sits one base away, suggesting this may be a read error. This chain uses TRBV28 with TRBJ2-3, with D maybe TRBD1 (5 bases). From germline, CDR1 is MDHEN and CDR2 SYDVKM. The CDR3 runs to 15 residues. V lost 6 bases and J lost 4, with 17 bases in between. The CDR3 DNA reads as TGTGCCAGCAGCCCTGAAGGGGCAGCCTCAGATACGCAGTATTTT. As protein: CASSPEGAASDTQYF.

Ten or more counts support this clonotype. The genes are TRBV20-1 and TRBJ2-5; the D gene is possibly TRBD2 (5 bases). Trimming took off 3 bases at V and 2 bases at J, with 19 bases between the two ends. CDR1 DFQATT and CDR2 SNEGSKA come from the germline V gene (reference sequence). This CDR3 spans 16 amino acids. CDR3 DNA: TGCAGTGCTAGTCCCCTCACGAGCGGCCAACAAGAGACCCAGTACTTC. Encoded protein: CSASPLTSGQQETQYF.

This clonotype was recorded at least ten times. V gene TRBV28 combines with J gene TRBJ2-1; maybe TRBD2 (5 bases). The V gene's germline CDR1 is MDHEN and CDR2 SYDVKM. V lost 5 bases to trimming and J lost 6 bases, with 17 bases between them. The CDR3 length is 15 residues. CDR3 nucleotide sequence: TGTGCCAGCAGTCTCCCGGAGCGTAGCGCCAATGAGCAGTTCTTC. This sequence encodes CASSLPERSANEQFF.

This clonotype has a handful of counts. The chain joins TRBV3-1 to TRBJ2-5; D call uncertain. V was trimmed by 0 bases and J by 4 bases, leaving 6 bases between them. Germline V gene data show CDR1 as LGHDT and CDR2 as YNNKEL (reference sequence). CDR3 length: 13 amino acids. The chain's CDR3 is CASSQDWRETQYF. CDR3 nucleotide sequence: TGTGCCAGCAGCCAAGATTGGAGAGAGACCCAGTACTTC.

This clonotype appeared many times. This chain connects TRBV28 to TRBJ2-7; D call uncertain. The CDR3 loop spans 12 amino acids. V was pared by 2 bases and J by 6 bases, with 8 bases between. Per germline, CDR1 MDHEN and CDR2 SYDVKM. The DNA for the CDR3 is TGTGCCAGCAGTTTAGACCCAGCCGAGCAGTACTTC. Translated, it gives CASSLDPAEQYF.

This clonotype was counted ten times or more. This chain links TRBV12-3 or TRBV12-4 with TRBJ1-4; 10 bases map to TRBD1. V was pared by 4 bases and J by 3 bases, with 5 bases of the junction left unmatched. The CDR3 extends over 16 amino acids. The CDR3 DNA follows: TGTGCCAGCAGTTCCGGACAGGGGGTTGCTAATGAAAAACTGTTTTTT. This translates into CASSSGQGVANEKLFF.

This clonotype was detected ten times or more. This chain connects TRBV27 to TRBJ2-3; the D gene is possibly TRBD2 (6 bases). The ends were cut back, 3 bases at V and 0 bases at J, with 22 bases in the middle. Germline CDR1 MNHEY, CDR2 SMNVEV (reference sequence). There are 19 residues in the CDR3. CDR3 coding DNA: TGTGCCAGCAGTTTTGAGGGAGCCCAAAGAGGGACTAGCACAGATACGCAGTATTTT. This gives the protein CASSFEGAQRGTSTDTQYF.

This clonotype was counted at least ten times. DNA for the CDR3: TGTGCCAGCAGCTTGGGACCCCGGGAGCCCCTGAGGGCTTTCTTT. Amino acid sequence: CASSLGPREPLRAFF. The chain recombines TRBV5-6 with TRBJ1-1, with no clear D. The CDR3 spans 15 residues. With 0 bases removed from V and 11 bases from J, the gap between germline ends came to 20 bases. In germline, CDR1 is SGHDT, CDR2 YYEEEE.